This T cell receptor beta chain came from a study of blood T cells in healthy people across ages. Study results and caveats: Across samples, TCR beta diversity tracked strongly with naive T cell percentage.

This clonotype was detected only a few times. The antigen is undetermined. Sample-barcoded 5' priming and a J-beta primer mix drove a second PCR of 7 to 11 cycles. TCRdb redid the calling of the 5' RACE reads with MiXCR, one entry per CDR3 protein. The sample yields roughly 700,000 distinct CDR3 sequences, just under 25% seen once. These same records also appear under a second study, on T cells of mothers and their children. That source reports: Similar thymic selection effects on TCR recombination output appear in pairs, both related and unrelated.

This TCR was recovered from a boy younger than 18 in good health. The sample was blood.

CDR3 region: CASSIPGQGSLEQYF. In nucleotides, the CDR3 is TGTGCCAGCAGTATTCCGGGACAGGGGAGCCTCGAGCAGTACTTC. The chain uses TRBV5-4 and TRBJ2-7; 10 nucleotides agree with TRBD1. This CDR3 region has 15 residues. The V gene's germline CDR1 is SGHNT and CDR2 YYREEE (reference sequence). Germline trimming cut 5 bases from V and 6 bases from J; bases unmatched to any gene: 11.